Included here is one T cell receptor delta chain sequence, with context. The antigen is not known. The data were taken from a study of Vδ1+ human thymocytes. Whole-study results and caveats: TRD repertoires were essentially private, unlike widely shared TRG clonotypes. In the thymus, TRG and TRD repertoires looked highly polyclonal with Gaussian CDR3 lengths. Unlike peripheral blood Vdelta1+ controls, thymic delta-chain sequences included about 20% Vdelta2 and few Vdelta3.

RNA was extracted from the cells and then reverse transcribed. The CDR3 regions were amplified by multiplex PCR from V-gene primers to a constant-region primer. TCRdb applied CATT to the multiplex PCR reads for clone calling. Of some 54,000 delta-chain clones in the sample, approximately 15% were seen once. The CDR3 extends over 13 amino acids. Germline-derived CDR1 and CDR2 are TSWWSYY and QGS. Trimming left V 9 bases short and J 12 bases short, with 23 bases between. The sample consisted of Vdelta1+ gamma-delta thymocytes from the thymus. The subset was: FACS-sorted CD3+ TCRalphabeta- TCRVdelta1+ TCRVdelta2- thymocytes. The receptor's source is a boy under two years old who had congenital heart surgery. V gene TRDV1 combines with J gene TRDJ1, with D hard to call. DNA of the CDR3: TGTGCTCTGGCTGGCCTGAGGAGCCCAATCTTCATCTTT. Amino acids: CALAGLRSPIFIF.